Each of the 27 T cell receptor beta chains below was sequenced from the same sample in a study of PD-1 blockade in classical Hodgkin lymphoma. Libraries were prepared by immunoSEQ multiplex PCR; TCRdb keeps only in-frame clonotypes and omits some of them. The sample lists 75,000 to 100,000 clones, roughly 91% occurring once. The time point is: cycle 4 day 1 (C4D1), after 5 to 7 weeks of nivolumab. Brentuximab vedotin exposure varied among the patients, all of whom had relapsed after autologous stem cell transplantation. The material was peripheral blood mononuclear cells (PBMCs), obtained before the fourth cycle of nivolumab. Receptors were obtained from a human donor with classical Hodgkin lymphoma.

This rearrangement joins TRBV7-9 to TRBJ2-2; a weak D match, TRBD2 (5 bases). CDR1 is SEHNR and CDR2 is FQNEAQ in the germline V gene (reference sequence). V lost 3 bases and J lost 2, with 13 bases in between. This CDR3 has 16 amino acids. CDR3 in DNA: TGTGCCAGCAGCTTGTCGGGGAAGGTTAACACCGGGGAGCTGTTTTTT. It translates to CASSLSGKVNTGELFF. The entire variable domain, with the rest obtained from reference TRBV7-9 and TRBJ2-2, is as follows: DTGVSQNPRHKITKRGQNVTFRCDPISEHNRLYWYRQTLGQGPEFLTYFQNEAQLEKSRLLSDRFSAERPKGSFSTLEIQRTEQGDSAMYLCASSLSGKVNTGELFFGEGSRLTVL.

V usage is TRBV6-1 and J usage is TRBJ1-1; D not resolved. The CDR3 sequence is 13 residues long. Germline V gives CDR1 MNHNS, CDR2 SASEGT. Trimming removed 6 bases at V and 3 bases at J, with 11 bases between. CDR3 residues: CASRAPGDTEAFF. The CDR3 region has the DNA TGTGCCAGCAGGGCCCCCGGGGACACTGAAGCTTTCTTT.

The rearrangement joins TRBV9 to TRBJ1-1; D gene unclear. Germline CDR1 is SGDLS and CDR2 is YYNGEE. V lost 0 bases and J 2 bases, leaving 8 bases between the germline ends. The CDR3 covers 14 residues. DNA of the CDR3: TGTGCCAGCAGCGTAGATCCCCATAACACTGAAGCTTTCTTT. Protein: CASSVDPHNTEAFF.

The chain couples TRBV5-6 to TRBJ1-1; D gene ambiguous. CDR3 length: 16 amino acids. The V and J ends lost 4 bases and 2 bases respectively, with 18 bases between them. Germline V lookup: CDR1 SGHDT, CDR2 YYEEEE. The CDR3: CASSPRPAASNTEAFF. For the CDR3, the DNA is TGTGCCAGCAGCCCACGCCCGGCAGCGTCCAACACTGAAGCTTTCTTT. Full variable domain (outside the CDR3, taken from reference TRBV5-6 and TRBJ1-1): DAGVTQSPTHLIKTRGQQVTLRCSPKSGHDTVSWYQQALGQGPQFIFQYYEEEERQRGNFPDRFSGHQFPNYSSELNVNALLLGDSALYLCASSPRPAASNTEAFFGQGTRLTVV.

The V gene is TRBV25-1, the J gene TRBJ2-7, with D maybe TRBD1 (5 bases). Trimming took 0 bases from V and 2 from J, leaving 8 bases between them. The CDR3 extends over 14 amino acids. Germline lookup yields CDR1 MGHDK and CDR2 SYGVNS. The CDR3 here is CASSEYRGTYEQYF. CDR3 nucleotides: TGTGCCAGCAGTGAATATAGGGGCACCTACGAGCAGTACTTC.

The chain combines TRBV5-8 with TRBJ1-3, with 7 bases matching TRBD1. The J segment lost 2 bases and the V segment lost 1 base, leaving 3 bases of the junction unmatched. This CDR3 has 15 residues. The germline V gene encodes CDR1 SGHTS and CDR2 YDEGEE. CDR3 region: CASSLRGTAGNTIYF. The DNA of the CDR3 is TGTGCCAGCAGCTTGCGGGGGACAGCTGGAAACACCATATATTTT.

For the CDR3, the DNA is TGTGCCAGCAGCTTGCACGCGGGCCAAGAGACCCAGTACTTC. Translation gives CASSLHAGQETQYF. The chain has TRBV5-6 and TRBJ2-5; the D gene is possibly TRBD2 (5 bases). The CDR3 runs to 14 residues. In germline, CDR1 is SGHDT, CDR2 YYEEEE. V shed 1 base and J shed 1 base, with 8 bases lying between them.

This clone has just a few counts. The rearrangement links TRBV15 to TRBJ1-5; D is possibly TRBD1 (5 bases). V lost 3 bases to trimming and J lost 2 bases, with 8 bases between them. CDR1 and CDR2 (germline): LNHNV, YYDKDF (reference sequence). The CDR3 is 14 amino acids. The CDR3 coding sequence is TGTGCCACCAGCAGGGCGGGGGGCAATCAGCCCCAGCATTTT. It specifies CATSRAGGNQPQHF.

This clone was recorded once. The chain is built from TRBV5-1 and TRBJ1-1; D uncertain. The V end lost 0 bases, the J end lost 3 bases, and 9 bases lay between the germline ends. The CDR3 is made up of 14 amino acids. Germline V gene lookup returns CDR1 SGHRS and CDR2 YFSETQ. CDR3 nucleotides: TGCGCCAGCAGCTTGGACCCTAAGGACACTGAAGCTTTCTTT. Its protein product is CASSLDPKDTEAFF.

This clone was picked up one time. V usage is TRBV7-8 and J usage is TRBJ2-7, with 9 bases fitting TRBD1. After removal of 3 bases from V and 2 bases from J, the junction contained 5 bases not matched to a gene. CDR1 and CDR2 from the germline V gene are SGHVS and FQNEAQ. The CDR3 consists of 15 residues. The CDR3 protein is CASSLAGTGTYEQYF. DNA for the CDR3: TGTGCCAGCAGCTTGGCCGGGACAGGGACCTACGAGCAGTACTTC.

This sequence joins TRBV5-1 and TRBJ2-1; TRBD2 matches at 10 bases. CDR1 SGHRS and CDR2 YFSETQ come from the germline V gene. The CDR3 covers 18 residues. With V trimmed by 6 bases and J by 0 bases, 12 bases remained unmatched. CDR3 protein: CASTTGTSASSSYNEQFF. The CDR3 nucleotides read TGCGCCAGCACAACCGGGACTAGCGCATCGAGCTCCTACAATGAGCAGTTCTTC.

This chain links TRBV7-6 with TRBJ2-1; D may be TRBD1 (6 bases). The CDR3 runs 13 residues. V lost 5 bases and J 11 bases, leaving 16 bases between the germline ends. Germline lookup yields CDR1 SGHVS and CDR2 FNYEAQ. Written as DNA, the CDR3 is TGTGCCAGCAGCCCACTGGGGGCAAAGAAGCAGTTCTTC. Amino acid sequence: CASSPLGAKKQFF.

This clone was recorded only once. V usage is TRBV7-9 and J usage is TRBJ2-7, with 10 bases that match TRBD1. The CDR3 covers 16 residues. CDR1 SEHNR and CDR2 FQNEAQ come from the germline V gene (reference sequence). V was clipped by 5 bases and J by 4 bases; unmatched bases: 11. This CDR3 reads CASSTRRGQGFYEQYF. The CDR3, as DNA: TGTGCCAGCAGCACTAGGAGGGGACAGGGGTTTTACGAGCAGTACTTC.

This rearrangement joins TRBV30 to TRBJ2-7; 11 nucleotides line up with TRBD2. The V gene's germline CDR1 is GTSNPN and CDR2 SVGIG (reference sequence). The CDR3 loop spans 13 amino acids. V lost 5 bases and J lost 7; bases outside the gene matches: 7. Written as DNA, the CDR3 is TGTGCCTGGGCTAATAGCGGGAGGGGAGAGCAGTACTTC. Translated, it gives CAWANSGRGEQYF.

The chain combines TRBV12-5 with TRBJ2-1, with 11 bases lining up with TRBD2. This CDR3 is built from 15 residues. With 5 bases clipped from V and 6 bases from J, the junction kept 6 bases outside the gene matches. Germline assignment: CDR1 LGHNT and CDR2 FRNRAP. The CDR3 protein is CASGPLAGALNEQFF. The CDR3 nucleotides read TGTGCTAGTGGTCCACTAGCGGGAGCCCTCAATGAGCAGTTCTTC.

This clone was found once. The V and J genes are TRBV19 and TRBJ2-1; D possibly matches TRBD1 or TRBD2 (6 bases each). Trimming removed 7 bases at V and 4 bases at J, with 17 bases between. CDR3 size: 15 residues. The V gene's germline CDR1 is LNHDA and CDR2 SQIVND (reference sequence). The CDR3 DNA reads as TGTGCCAGTAAGTCCCCCGGGGGCCCTTACAATGAGCAGTTCTTC. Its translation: CASKSPGGPYNEQFF.

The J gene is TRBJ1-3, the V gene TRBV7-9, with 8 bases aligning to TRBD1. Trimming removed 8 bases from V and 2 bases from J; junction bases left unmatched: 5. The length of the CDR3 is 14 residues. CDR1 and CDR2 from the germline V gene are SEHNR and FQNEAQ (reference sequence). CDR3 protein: CASVPGGTGNTIYF. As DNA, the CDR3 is TGTGCCAGCGTCCCAGGGGGCACTGGAAACACCATATATTTT.

CDR3 bases: TGTGCCAGCAGCCGACCGGGACAGCTGAACTATGGCTACACCTTC. This encodes CASSRPGQLNYGYTF. This chain links TRBV7-2 with TRBJ1-2; 7 bases match TRBD1. From germline, CDR1 is SGHTA and CDR2 FQGNSA. Unmatched junction bases numbered 8, after V lost 5 bases and J lost 2 bases. The CDR3 runs 15 residues.

The CDR3 spells CAWRGLSNQPQHF. CDR3 nucleotides: TGTGCCTGGAGAGGGCTTAGCAATCAGCCCCAGCATTTT. The chain employs TRBV30 and TRBJ1-5, with D hard to call. Trimming left V 3 bases short and J 0 bases short, with 6 bases between. From germline, CDR1 is GTSNPN and CDR2 SVGIG (reference sequence). This CDR3 has 13 residues.

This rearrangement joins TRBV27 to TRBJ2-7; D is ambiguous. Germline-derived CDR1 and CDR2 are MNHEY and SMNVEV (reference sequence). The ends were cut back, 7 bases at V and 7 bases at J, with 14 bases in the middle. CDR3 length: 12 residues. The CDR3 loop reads CASKPTTAEQYF. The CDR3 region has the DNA TGTGCCAGCAAACCTACCACAGCTGAGCAGTACTTC.

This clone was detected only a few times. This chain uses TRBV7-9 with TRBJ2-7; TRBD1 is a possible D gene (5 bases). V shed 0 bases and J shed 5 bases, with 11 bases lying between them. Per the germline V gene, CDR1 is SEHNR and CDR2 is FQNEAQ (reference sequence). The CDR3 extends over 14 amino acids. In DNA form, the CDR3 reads TGTGCCAGCAGCTTAGCCGTCAGGGAAGACGAGCAGTACTTC. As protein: CASSLAVREDEQYF.

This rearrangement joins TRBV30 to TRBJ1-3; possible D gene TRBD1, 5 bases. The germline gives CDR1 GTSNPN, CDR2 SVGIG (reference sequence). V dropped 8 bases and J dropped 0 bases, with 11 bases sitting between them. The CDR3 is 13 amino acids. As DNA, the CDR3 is TGTGCCGGGACTGTTGACTCTGGAAACACCATATATTTT. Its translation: CAGTVDSGNTIYF.

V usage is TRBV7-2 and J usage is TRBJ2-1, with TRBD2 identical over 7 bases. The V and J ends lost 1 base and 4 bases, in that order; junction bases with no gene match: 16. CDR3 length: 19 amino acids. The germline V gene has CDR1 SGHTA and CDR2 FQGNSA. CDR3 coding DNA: TGTGCCAGCAGCTTAGTTAACCCGGGCTGGCGGGAGCGTTACAATGAGCAGTTCTTC. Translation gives CASSLVNPGWRERYNEQFF.

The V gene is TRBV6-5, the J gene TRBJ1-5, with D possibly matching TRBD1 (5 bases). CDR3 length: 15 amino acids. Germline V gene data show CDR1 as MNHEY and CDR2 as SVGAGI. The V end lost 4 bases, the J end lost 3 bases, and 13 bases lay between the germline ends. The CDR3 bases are TGTGCCAGCAGTTCCACGGGGCTGTTCAATCAGCCCCAGCATTTT. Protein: CASSSTGLFNQPQHF.

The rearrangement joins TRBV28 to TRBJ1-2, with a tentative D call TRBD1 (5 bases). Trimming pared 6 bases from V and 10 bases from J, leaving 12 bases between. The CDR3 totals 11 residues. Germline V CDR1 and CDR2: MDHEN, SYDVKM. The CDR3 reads CASRFRGSYTF. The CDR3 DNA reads TGTGCCAGCAGATTTAGGGGATCCTACACCTTC.

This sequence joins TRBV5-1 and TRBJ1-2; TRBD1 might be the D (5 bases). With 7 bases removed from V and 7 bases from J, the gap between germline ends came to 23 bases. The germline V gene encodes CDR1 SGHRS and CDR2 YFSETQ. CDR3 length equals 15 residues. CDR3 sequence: CASRLAGGRGSGYTF. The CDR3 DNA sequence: TGCGCCAGCCGATTGGCCGGAGGAAGGGGAAGTGGCTACACCTTC.

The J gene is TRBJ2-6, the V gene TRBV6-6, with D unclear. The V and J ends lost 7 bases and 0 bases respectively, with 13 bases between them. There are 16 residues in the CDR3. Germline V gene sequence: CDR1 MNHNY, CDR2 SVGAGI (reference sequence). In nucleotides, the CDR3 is TGTGCCAGCAAAACATACTCCGGCTCTGGGGCCAACGTCCTGACTTTC. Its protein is CASKTYSGSGANVLTF.